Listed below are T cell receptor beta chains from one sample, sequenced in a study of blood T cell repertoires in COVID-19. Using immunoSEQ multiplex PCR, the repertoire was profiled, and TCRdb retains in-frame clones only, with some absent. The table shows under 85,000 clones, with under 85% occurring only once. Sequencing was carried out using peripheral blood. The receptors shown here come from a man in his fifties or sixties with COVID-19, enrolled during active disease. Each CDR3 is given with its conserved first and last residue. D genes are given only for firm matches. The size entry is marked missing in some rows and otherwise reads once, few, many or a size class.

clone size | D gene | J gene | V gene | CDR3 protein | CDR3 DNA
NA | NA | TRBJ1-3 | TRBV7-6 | CASSLDTSGNTIYF | TGTGCCAGCAGCTTAGACACCTCTGGAAACACCATATATTTT
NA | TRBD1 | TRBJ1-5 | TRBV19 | CASRTGSRQPQHF | TGTGCCAGCAGGACAGGGAGCCGGCAGCCCCAGCATTTT
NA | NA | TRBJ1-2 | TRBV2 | CASSEQGTNYGYTF | TGTGCCAGCAGTGAGCAGGGTACTAACTATGGCTACACCTTC
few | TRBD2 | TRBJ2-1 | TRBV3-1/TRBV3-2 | CASSLSGGWYNEQFF | TGTGCCAGCAGCCTTAGCGGGGGGTGGTACAATGAGCAGTTCTTC
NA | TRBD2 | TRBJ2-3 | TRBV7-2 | CASSSRGVLDTQYF | TGTGCCAGCAGCTCGCGGGGGGTCCTCGATACGCAGTATTTT
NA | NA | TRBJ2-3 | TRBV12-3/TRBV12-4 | CASRLSTYTQYF | TGTGCCAGCAGACTATCGACCTATACGCAGTATTTT
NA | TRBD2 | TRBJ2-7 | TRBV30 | CAWTGGALSPQYF | TGTGCCTGGACGGGGGGGGCCCTATCGCCGCAGTACTTC
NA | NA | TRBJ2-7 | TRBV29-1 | CSVEARGSYEQYF | TGCAGCGTTGAAGCGCGAGGCTCCTACGAGCAGTACTTC
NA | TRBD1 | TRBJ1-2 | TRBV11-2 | CASSLVTGKKDGYTF | TGTGCCAGCAGCTTAGTGACAGGGAAGAAAGATGGCTACACCTTC
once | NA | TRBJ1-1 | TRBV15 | CATSRDGIGSGAAFF | TGTGCCACCAGCAGAGATGGTATTGGGTCAGGGGCAGCTTTCTTT
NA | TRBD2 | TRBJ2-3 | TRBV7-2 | CASSLLGGGTDTQYF | TGTGCCAGCAGCTTACTCGGCGGGGGTACAGATACGCAGTATTTT
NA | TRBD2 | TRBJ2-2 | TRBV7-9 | CASTPPGLAGGSGGELFF | TGTGCCAGCACCCCACCCGGACTAGCGGGGGGGTCCGGAGGGGAGCTGTTTTTT
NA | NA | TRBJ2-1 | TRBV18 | CASSPNDGAGSSAFF | TGTGCCAGCTCCCCGAACGATGGCGCAGGGTCTTCGGCGTTCTTC